The sample holds one count of the clone carrying this TCR beta chain. Its specificity is unknown. This sample was taken from a study of CD8+ T cells in alopecia areata. On the study more broadly: The tofacitinib course ran for 6 to 18 months and was followed by 6 months off drug. Findings of the study overall: Scalp sample data also include resident alphabeta T cells from normal skin.

The treatment was: oral pan-JAK inhibitor, 5-10 mg twice daily. V lost 3 bases and J lost 0, with 8 bases in between. CDR3 length: 14 amino acids. Germline V gene data show CDR1 as KGHSH and CDR2 as LQKENI. TCR sequencing used cDNA made by reverse transcription of extracted RNA. Sequencing was performed with immunoSEQ multiplex PCR; in TCRdb, only in-frame clones are kept and a portion is missing. The table includes around 210,000 clones, 64% detected once. J is TRBJ2-5 and V is TRBV18; D uncertain. The sequenced sample was CD4+ T cells sorted from blood, obtained at week 4, from a patient treated with tofacitinib. This receptor was obtained from a human donor with alopecia areata. The CDR3 reads CASSPRRDQETQYF. CDR3 coding DNA: TGTGCCAGCTCACCCCGACGGGACCAAGAGACCCAGTACTTC.